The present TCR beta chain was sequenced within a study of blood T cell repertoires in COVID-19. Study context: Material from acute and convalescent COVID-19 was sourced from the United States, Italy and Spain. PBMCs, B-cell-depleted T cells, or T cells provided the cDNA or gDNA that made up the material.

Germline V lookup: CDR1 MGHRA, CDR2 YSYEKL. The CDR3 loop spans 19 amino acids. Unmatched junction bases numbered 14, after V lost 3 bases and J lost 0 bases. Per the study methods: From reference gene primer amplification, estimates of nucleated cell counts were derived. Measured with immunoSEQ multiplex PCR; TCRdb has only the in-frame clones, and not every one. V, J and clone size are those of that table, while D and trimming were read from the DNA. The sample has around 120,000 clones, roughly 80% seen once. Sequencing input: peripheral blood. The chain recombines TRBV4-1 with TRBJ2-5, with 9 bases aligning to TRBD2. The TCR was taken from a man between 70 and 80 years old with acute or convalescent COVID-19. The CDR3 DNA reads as TGCGCCAGCAGCCACCGGGGACTAGCAGAGAAAATGTACCAAGAGACCCAGTACTTC. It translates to CASSHRGLAEKMYQETQYF.